The clone carrying this T cell receptor beta chain appeared a single time. Amplification of the TCR beta CDR3 regions used RNA transcripts (as template). The first round was an RT-PCR with HTBI primers, and the second round was a multiplex PCR. TCRdb called the multiplex PCR reads again in MiXCR, with one record for every CDR3 protein. The sample has around 660,000 distinct CDR3 sequences, 35% to 45% seen once. This sample was taken from a study of Graves' ophthalmopathy and Graves' hyperthyroidism. Whole-study context: Blood was drawn at initial diagnosis, before any treatment.

Clinicians made diagnoses from clinical symptoms, serum thyroxine, TRAb, thyroid ultrasound and orbital computed tomography. The CDR3 totals 14 residues. In germline, CDR1 is SGHTA, CDR2 FQGNSA. With V trimmed by 1 base and J by 12 bases, 7 bases remained unmatched. The sequence derives from an adult man with Graves' ophthalmopathy. V and J are TRBV7-2 and TRBJ1-1; 11 bases are shared with TRBD1. Sequencing input: peripheral blood. CDR3 DNA: TGTGCCAGCAGCTTAGTGGGACAGGGGGGAATAACTTTCTTT. Protein product: CASSLVGQGGITFF.